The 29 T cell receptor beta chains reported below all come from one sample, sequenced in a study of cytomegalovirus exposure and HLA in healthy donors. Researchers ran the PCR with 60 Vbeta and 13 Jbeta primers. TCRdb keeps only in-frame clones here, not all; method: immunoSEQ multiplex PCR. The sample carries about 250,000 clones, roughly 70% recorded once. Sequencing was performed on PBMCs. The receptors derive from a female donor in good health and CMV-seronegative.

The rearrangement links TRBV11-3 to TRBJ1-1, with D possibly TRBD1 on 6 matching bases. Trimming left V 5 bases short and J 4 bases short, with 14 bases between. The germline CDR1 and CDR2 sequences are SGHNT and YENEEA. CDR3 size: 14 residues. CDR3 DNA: TGTGCCAGCAGCACTAGGGGGAAGAGCACTGAAGCTTTCTTT. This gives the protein CASSTRGKSTEAFF.

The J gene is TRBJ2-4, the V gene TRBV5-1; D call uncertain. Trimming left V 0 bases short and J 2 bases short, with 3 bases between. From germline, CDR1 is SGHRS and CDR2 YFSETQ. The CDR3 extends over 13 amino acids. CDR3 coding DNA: TGCGCCAGCAGCTTGGGTACCAAAAACATTCAGTACTTC. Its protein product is CASSLGTKNIQYF.

CDR3 sequence (DNA): TGTGCCAGCAGCTTTCGGCAGGACACCAATAACTATGGCTACACCTTC. It encodes CASSFRQDTNNYGYTF. The chain carries TRBV5-6 and TRBJ1-2, with a tentative D call TRBD1 (5 bases). The V and J ends lost 2 bases and 1 base respectively, with 15 bases between them. The CDR3 sequence is 16 residues long. From germline, CDR1 is SGHDT and CDR2 YYEEEE. Full variable domain (outside the CDR3, taken from reference TRBV5-6 and TRBJ1-2): DAGVTQSPTHLIKTRGQQVTLRCSPKSGHDTVSWYQQALGQGPQFIFQYYEEEERQRGNFPDRFSGHQFPNYSSELNVNALLLGDSALYLCASSFRQDTNNYGYTFGSGTRLTVV.

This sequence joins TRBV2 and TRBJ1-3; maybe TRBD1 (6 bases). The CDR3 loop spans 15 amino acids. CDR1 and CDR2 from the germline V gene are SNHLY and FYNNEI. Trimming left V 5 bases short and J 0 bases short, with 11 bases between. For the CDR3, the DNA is TGTGCCAGCAGTAGACAGGACCTCTCTGGAAACACCATATATTTT. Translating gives CASSRQDLSGNTIYF.

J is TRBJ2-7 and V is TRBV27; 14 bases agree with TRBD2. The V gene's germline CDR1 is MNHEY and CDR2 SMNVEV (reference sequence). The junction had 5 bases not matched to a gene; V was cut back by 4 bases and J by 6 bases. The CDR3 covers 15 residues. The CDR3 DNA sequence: TGTGCCAGCAGTTCGACTAGCGGGAGGGCCCCCGAGCAGTACTTC. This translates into CASSSTSGRAPEQYF.

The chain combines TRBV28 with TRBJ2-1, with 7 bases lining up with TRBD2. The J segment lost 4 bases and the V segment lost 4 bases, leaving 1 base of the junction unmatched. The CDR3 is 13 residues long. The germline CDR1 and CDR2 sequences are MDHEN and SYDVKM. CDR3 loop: CASSWGGYNEQFF. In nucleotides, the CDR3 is TGTGCCAGCAGTTGGGGGGGGTACAATGAGCAGTTCTTC.

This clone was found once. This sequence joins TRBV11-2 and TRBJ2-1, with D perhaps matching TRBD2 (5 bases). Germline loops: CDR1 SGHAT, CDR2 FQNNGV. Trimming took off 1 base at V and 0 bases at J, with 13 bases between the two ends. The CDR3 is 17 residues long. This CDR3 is CASSLAASWFSYNEQFF. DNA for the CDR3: TGTGCCAGCAGCTTAGCGGCTAGCTGGTTCTCCTACAATGAGCAGTTCTTC.

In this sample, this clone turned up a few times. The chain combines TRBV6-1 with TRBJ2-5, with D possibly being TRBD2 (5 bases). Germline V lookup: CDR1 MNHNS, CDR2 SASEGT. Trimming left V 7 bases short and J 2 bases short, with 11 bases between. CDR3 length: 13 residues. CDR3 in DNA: TGTGCCAGCACCCCAGCGGCTCAAGAGACCCAGTACTTC. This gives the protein CASTPAAQETQYF.

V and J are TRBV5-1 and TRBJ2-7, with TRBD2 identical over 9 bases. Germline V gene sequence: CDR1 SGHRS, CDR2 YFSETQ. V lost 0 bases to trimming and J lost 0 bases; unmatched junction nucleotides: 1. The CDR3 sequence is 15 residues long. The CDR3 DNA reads TGCGCCAGCAGCTTGGATAGCGGGAGCTCCTACGAGCAGTACTTC. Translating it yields CASSLDSGSSYEQYF.

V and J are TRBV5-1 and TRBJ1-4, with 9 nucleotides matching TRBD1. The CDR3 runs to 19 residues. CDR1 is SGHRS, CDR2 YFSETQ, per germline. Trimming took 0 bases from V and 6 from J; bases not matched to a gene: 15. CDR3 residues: CASSLAVGQGAFFHEKLFF. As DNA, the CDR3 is TGCGCCAGCAGCTTGGCCGTGGGACAGGGCGCCTTCTTCCATGAAAAACTGTTTTTT.

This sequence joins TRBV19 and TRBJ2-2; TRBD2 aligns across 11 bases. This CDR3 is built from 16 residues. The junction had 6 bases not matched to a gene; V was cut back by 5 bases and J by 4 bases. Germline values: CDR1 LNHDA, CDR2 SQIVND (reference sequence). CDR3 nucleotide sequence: TGTGCCAGTAGTTTAGCGGGAGGGCCCGGCACCGGGGAGCTGTTTTTT. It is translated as CASSLAGGPGTGELFF. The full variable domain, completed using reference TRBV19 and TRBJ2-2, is DGGITQSPKYLFRKEGQNVTLSCEQNLNHDAMYWYRQDPGQGLRLIYYSQIVNDFQKGDIAEGYSVSREKKESFPLTVTSAQKNPTAFYLCASSLAGGPGTGELFFGEGSRLTVL.

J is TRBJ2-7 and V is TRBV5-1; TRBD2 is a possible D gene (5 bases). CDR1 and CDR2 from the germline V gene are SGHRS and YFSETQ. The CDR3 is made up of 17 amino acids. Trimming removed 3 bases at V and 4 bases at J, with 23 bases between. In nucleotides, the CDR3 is TGCGCCAGCAGCTCCCGACCTGGGGAGCGTACGGGGTACGAGCAGTACTTC. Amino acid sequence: CASSSRPGERTGYEQYF. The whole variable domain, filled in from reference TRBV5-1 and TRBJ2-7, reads KAGVTQTPRYLIKTRGQQVTLSCSPISGHRSVSWYQQTPGQGLQFLFEYFSETQRNKGNFPGRFSGRQFSNSRSEMNVSTLELGDSALYLCASSSRPGERTGYEQYFGPGTRLTVT.

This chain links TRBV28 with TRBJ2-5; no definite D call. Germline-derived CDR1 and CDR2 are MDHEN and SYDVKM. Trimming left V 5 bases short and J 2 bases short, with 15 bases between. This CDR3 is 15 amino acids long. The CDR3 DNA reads TGTGCCAGCAGTCTTTCCCTAAGCGCGCAAGAGACCCAGTACTTC. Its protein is CASSLSLSAQETQYF.

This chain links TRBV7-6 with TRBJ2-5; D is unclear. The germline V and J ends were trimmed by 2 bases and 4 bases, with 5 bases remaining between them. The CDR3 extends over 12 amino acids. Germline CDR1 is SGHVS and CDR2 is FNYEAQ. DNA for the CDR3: TGTGCCAGCAGCTTACTATCAGAGACCCAGTACTTC. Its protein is CASSLLSETQYF.

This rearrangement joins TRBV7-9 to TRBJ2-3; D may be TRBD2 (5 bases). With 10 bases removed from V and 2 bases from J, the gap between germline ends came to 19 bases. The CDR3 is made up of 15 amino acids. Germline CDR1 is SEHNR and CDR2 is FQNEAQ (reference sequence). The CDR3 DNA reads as TGTGCCATCACCGGGGAGCGGTCCTTCACAGATACGCAGTATTTT. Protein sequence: CAITGERSFTDTQYF.

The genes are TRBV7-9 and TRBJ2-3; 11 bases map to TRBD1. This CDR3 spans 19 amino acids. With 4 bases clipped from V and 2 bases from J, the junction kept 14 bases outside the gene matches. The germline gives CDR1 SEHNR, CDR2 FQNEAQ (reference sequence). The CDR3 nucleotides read TGTGCCAGCAGCTATCGCCGGGACAGGGGGTCCCAGAACACAGATACGCAGTATTTT. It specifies CASSYRRDRGSQNTDTQYF. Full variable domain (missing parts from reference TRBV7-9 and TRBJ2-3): DTGVSQNPRHKITKRGQNVTFRCDPISEHNRLYWYRQTLGQGPEFLTYFQNEAQLEKSRLLSDRFSAERPKGSFSTLEIQRTEQGDSAMYLCASSYRRDRGSQNTDTQYFGPGTRLTVL.

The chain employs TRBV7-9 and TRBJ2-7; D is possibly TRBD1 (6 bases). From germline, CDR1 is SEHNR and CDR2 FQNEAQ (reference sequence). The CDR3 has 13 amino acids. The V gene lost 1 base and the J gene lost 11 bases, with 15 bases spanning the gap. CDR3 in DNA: TGTGCCAGCAGCTTAGGCGTGGACAGTTCTAAGTACTTC. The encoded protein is CASSLGVDSSKYF.

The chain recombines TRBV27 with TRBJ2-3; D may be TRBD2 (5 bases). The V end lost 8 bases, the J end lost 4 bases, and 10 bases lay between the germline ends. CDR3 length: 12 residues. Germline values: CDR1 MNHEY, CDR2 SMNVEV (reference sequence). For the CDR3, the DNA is TGTGCCAGCCTGGGGAGTCCAGATACGCAGTATTTT. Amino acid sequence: CASLGSPDTQYF.

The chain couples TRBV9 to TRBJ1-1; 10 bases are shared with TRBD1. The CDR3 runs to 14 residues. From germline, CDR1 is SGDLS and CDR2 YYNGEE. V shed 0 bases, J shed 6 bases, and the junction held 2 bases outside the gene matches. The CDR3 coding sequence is TGTGCCAGCAGCGTAGTGGGGACAGGGGCTGAAGCTTTCTTT. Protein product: CASSVVGTGAEAFF.

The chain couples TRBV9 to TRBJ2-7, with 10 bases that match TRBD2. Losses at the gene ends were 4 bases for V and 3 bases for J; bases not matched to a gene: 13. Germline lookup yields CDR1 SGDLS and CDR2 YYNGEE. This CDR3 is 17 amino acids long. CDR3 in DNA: TGTGCCAGCAGCCCCGGTTTTGGACTAGCGGACTTCTACGAGCAGTACTTC. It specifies CASSPGFGLADFYEQYF.

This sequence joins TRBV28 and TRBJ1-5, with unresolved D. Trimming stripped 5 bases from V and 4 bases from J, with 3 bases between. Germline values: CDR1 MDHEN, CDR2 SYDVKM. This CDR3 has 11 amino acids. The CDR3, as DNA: TGTGCCAGCAGTCAAAATCAGCCCCAGCATTTT. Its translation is CASSQNQPQHF.

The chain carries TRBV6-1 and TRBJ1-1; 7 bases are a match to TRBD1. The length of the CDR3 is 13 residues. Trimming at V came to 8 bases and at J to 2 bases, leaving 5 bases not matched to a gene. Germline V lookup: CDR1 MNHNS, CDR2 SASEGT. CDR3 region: CASFRGRNTEAFF. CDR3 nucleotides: TGTGCCAGCTTTAGGGGGCGTAACACTGAAGCTTTCTTT.

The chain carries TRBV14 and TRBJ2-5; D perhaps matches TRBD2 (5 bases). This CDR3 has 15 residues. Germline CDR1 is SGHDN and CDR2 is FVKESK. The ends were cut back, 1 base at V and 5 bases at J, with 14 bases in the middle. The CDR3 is CASSQGTRRSETQYF. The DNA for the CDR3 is TGTGCCAGCAGCCAAGGAACTAGGAGGAGTGAGACCCAGTACTTC.

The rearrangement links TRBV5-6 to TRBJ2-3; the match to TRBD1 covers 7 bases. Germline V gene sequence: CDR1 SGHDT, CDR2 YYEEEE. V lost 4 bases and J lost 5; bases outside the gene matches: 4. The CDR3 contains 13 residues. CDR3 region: CASSGRQGDTQYF. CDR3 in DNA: TGTGCCAGCAGCGGTCGACAGGGAGATACGCAGTATTTT.

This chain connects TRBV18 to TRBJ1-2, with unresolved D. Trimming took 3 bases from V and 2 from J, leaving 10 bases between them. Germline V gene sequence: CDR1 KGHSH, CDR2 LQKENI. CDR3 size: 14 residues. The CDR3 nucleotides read TGTGCCAGCTCACCCTCATTAGTAAACTATGGCTACACCTTC. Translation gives CASSPSLVNYGYTF.

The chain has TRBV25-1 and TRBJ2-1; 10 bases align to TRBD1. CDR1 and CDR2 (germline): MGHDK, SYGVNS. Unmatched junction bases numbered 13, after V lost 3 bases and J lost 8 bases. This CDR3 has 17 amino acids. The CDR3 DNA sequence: TGTGCCAGCAGTGACGACCTCCGGGACAGGGGTTACGATGAGCAGTTCTTC. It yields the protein CASSDDLRDRGYDEQFF.

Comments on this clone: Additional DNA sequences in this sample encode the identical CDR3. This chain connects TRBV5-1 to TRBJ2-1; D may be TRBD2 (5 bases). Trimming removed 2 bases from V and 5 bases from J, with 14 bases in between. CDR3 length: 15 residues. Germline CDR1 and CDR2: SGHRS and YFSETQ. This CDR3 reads CASSFRLAADNEQFF. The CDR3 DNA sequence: TGCGCCAGCAGCTTTAGGCTAGCCGCCGACAATGAGCAGTTCTTC.

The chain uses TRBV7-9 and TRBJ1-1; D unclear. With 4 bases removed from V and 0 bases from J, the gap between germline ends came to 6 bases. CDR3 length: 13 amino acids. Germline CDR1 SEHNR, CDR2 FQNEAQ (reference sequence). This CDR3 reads CASSSVMNTEAFF. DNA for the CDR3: TGTGCCAGCAGCTCCGTTATGAACACTGAAGCTTTCTTT.

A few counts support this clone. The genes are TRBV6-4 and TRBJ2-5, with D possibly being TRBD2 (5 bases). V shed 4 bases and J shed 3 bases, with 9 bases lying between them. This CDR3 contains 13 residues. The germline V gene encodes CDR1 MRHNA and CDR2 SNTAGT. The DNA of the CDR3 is TGTGCCAGCAGTGTAGCGCCAGAAGAGACCCAGTACTTC. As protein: CASSVAPEETQYF.